The next 9 T cell receptor beta chains were all read from a single sample in a study of cytomegalovirus exposure and HLA in healthy donors. The PCR had 60 Vbeta and 13 Jbeta primers. Profiled with immunoSEQ multiplex PCR; TCRdb holds only in-frame clones, not every one. Here the sample spans about 140,000 clones, about 80% being singletons. Sequencing was done on a sample of PBMCs. The receptors here all came from a woman in her thirties or forties in good health and CMV-seronegative.

V usage is TRBV5-1 and J usage is TRBJ2-2; 9 nucleotides agree with TRBD1. CDR1 and CDR2 from the germline V gene are SGHRS and YFSETQ. This CDR3 region has 16 residues. The V and J ends lost 4 bases and 0 bases, in that order; junction bases with no gene match: 4. The CDR3 bases are TGCGCCAGCAGCCTCGGGACAGGGACGAACACCGGGGAGCTGTTTTTT. Translation: CASSLGTGTNTGELFF.

The gene calls are TRBV5-6 and TRBJ2-3; 9 bases match TRBD2. This CDR3 is 15 amino acids long. J gave up 6 bases and V 4 bases, and 9 bases lay outside the gene matches. Germline V gene data show CDR1 as SGHDT and CDR2 as YYEEEE. The CDR3 DNA follows: TGTGCCAGCAGCCTAGCGGGAAATGGCCGGGATACGCAGTATTTT. Encoded protein: CASSLAGNGRDTQYF.

The chain combines TRBV6-1 with TRBJ2-7; 7 bases are a match to TRBD2. Germline V lookup: CDR1 MNHNS, CDR2 SASEGT. V lost 8 bases to trimming and J lost 4 bases; unmatched junction nucleotides: 8. The CDR3 has 13 residues. As DNA, the CDR3 is TGTGCCAGCGCCCGGGGGGTAGAGTACGAGCAGTACTTC. This translates into CASARGVEYEQYF.

The chain couples TRBV7-2 to TRBJ2-1, with 10 bases aligning to TRBD2. V dropped 2 bases and J dropped 7; count of bases not matched to a gene: 11. CDR1 is SGHTA and CDR2 is FQGNSA in the germline V gene. CDR3 length equals 17 residues. The CDR3 sequence is CASSLIRSSGRLNEQFF. CDR3 sequence (DNA): TGTGCCAGCAGCTTAATTCGGTCTAGCGGGAGATTGAATGAGCAGTTCTTC.

The CDR3 is CASSLREFGDEQFF. The CDR3 coding sequence is TGTGCCAGCAGCTTACGGGAGTTTGGAGATGAGCAGTTCTTC. V usage is TRBV7-9 and J usage is TRBJ2-1, with D possibly matching TRBD2 (6 bases). The germline V gene encodes CDR1 SEHNR and CDR2 FQNEAQ (reference sequence). The CDR3 loop spans 14 amino acids. Trimming removed 2 bases from V and 8 bases from J, with 13 bases in between.

The CDR3 protein is CAISGTGSTEAFF. The DNA for the CDR3 is TGTGCCATCAGTGGAACGGGGAGCACTGAAGCTTTCTTT. The chain joins TRBV10-3 to TRBJ1-1; D is ambiguous. V lost 4 bases and J 4 bases, leaving 10 bases between the germline ends. The CDR3 is 13 amino acids. Germline V CDR1 and CDR2: ENHRY, SYGVKD.

This sequence joins TRBV7-9 and TRBJ1-1, with D possibly TRBD1 on 5 matching bases. V lost 5 bases and J 5 bases, leaving 12 bases between the germline ends. The CDR3 length is 13 residues. The germline CDR1 and CDR2 sequences are SEHNR and FQNEAQ (reference sequence). The DNA for the CDR3 is TGTGCCAGCAGCGCCCTGGGGGGGACTGAAGCTTTCTTT. Its translation is CASSALGGTEAFF.

The V and J genes are TRBV15 and TRBJ1-5; 7 bases fit TRBD1. Trimming at V came to 5 bases and at J to 4 bases, leaving 5 bases not matched to a gene. The CDR3 has 14 residues. Germline V gene data show CDR1 as LNHNV and CDR2 as YYDKDF (reference sequence). The CDR3 loop is CATSPGQLNQPQHF. CDR3 nucleotide sequence: TGTGCCACCAGCCCGGGACAGTTAAATCAGCCCCAGCATTTT.

This rearrangement joins TRBV19 to TRBJ1-1; 8 nucleotides match TRBD1. This CDR3 contains 15 residues. The V gene end was trimmed by 9 bases and the J gene end by 0 bases; junction bases not matched to a gene: 9. Germline lookup yields CDR1 LNHDA and CDR2 SQIVND (reference sequence). CDR3 loop: CASRGQALVNTEAFF. The CDR3, as DNA: TGTGCCAGCCGGGGACAGGCGTTGGTGAACACTGAAGCTTTCTTT.